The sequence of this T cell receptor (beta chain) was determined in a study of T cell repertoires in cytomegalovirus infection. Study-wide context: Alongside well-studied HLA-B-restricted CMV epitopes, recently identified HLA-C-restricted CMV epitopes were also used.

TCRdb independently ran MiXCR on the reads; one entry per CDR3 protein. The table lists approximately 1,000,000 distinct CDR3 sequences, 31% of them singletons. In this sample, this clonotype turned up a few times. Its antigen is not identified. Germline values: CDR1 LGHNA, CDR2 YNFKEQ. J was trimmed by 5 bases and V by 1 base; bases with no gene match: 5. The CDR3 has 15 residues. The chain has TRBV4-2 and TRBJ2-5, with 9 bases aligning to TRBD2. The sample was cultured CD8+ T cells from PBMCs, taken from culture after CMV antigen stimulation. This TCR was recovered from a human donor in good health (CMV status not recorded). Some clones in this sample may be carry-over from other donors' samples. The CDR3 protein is CASSQGRTSVETQYF. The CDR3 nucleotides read TGTGCCAGCAGCCAAGGTCGGACTAGCGTGGAGACCCAGTACTTC.